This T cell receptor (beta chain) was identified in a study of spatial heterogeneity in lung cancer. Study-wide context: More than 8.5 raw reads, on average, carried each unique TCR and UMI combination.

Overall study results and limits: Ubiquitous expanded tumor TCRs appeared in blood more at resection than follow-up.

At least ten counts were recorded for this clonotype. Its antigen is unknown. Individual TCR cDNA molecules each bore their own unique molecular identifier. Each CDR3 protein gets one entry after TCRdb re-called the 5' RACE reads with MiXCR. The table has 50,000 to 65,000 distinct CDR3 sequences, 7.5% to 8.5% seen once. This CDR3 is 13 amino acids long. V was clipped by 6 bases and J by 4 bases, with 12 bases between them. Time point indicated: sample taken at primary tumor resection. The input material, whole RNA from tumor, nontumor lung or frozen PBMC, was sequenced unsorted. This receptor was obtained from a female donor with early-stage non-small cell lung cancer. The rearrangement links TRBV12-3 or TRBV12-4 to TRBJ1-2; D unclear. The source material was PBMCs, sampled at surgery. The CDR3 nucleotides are TGTGCCAGCAGCTCCACGCTCACCTATGGCTACACCTTC. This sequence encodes CASSSTLTYGYTF.